These T cell receptor beta chains were read from a single sample in a study of vaccination and CD4 T cells after COVID-19. TCRdb re-called the PCR reads through MiXCR, storing one row per CDR3 protein. This sample carries around 19,000 distinct CDR3 sequences, 50% to 55% of them seen once, and the ten largest clones take 13%. These receptors are not linked to any known antigen. Sequences were obtained from CD4+ T cells from blood, cultured in vitro. The receptors were sampled from a human donor who had recovered from COVID-19. Both conserved end residues are part of each CDR3. The order of the fields is clone size, V gene, J gene, D gene, CDR3 DNA, CDR3 protein. The D gene is left open where the match is weak. Rows may omit the clone size; those that give it use once, few, many or a size class.

few	TRBV6-1	TRBJ2-3	.	TGTGCCAGCAGCCCCGACAGGGAGGGCACAGATACGCAGTATTTT	CASSPDREGTDTQYF
.	TRBV2	TRBJ2-1	TRBD2	TGTGCCAGCAGTGCCCCAGTCGCGGGGGGGAACAATGAGCAGTTCTTC	CASSAPVAGGNNEQFF
.	TRBV10-3	TRBJ1-2	.	TGTGCCATCAGTGAAGAAAGGGGGGGAATTTTGGGCTACACCTTC	CAISEERGGILGYTF
.	TRBV5-4	TRBJ2-5	TRBD2	TGTGCCAGCAGCTTGGCCCTAGCGGGAGGGTGGGAGACCCAGTACTTC	CASSLALAGGWETQYF
.	TRBV27	TRBJ1-2	TRBD1	TGTGCCAGCAGTTTACTGGGACAGGGAACCTATGGCTACACCTTC	CASSLLGQGTYGYTF
few	TRBV20-1	TRBJ2-1	TRBD2	TGCAGTGCTAGGATTGGGACTAGGAATGAGCAGTTCTTC	CSARIGTRNEQFF
few	TRBV7-3	TRBJ1-2	TRBD1	TGTGCCAGCAGCCCAGGGGGCGGCTATGGCTACACCTTC	CASSPGGGYGYTF
.	TRBV19	TRBJ1-3	.	TGTGCCAGTACAAGGGGGGACCGCTCTGGAAACACCATATATTTT	CASTRGDRSGNTIYF
few	TRBV6-1	TRBJ2-2	.	TGTGCCAGCAGTGAAACGGGGTTCGGGGAGCTGTTTTTT	CASSETGFGELFF
.	TRBV10-3	TRBJ2-7	TRBD1	TGTGCCATCAGTGGGACACAGGGGGCCGAGCAGTACTTC	CAISGTQGAEQYF
.	TRBV30	TRBJ1-5	.	TGTGCCTGGAGTGGGAGTAATCAGCCCCAGCATTTT	CAWSGSNQPQHF
.	TRBV6-1	TRBJ2-2	.	TGTGCCAGCAGTGAATTTACAGGAGTAAACACCGGGGAGCTGTTTTTT	CASSEFTGVNTGELFF
.	TRBV6-1	TRBJ2-7	.	TGTGCCAGCAGTGATGGGGGGACAAACTACGAGCAGTACTTC	CASSDGGTNYEQYF
.	TRBV6-2/TRBV6-3	TRBJ1-5	.	TGTGCCAGCACGTCGAGTCCCTGGCAGCCCCAGCATTTT	CASTSSPWQPQHF
.	TRBV27	TRBJ2-7	.	TGTGCCAGCAGTGTATCCTCCGGGGTAGGCCAAATTGGCGAGCAGTACTTC	CASSVSSGVGQIGEQYF